This TCR beta chain was found in a study of CD8+ T cells in alopecia areata. Study background: People stayed on tofacitinib for 6 to 18 months, then stopped the drug for 6 months. General study results and limits: Scalp clonality, together with expanded CD8+ clones among the top 100, fell significantly with tofacitinib.

Treatment noted: oral pan-JAK inhibitor, 5-10 mg twice daily. There are a few counts of this clone. Its specificity is unknown. The CDR3 runs 13 residues. The germline V gene has CDR1 SGHRS and CDR2 YFSETQ. V was cut by 6 bases and J by 0 bases, with 9 bases left in between. Extraction of RNA preceded its reverse transcription into cDNA, which served as the sequencing template. Clones were sequenced by immunoSEQ multiplex PCR, and TCRdb holds only the in-frame ones, with some missing. The sample gives around 300,000 clones, about 62% of which show up once; around 0.92% is in the top ten. This chain uses TRBV5-1 with TRBJ1-2; the D is unclear. The receptor comes from a human donor with alopecia areata. Sequencing was performed on CD4+ T cells sorted from blood, taken around week 54, from a patient treated with tofacitinib. The CDR3 DNA follows: TGCGCCAGCACCATAGGAACTAACTATGGCTACACCTTC. The encoded protein is CASTIGTNYGYTF.